The clone carrying this T cell receptor beta chain was found once. These data are taken from a study of PD-1 blockade in classical Hodgkin lymphoma. Only in-frame clones appear in the TCRdb table, and some are missing; sequencing was by immunoSEQ multiplex PCR. The data contain around 36,000 clones, 85% to 90% of them seen just once; the ten biggest clones take up around 9%. V lost 0 bases, J lost 2 bases, and 5 bases lay in between. CDR3 length equals 13 residues. From germline, CDR1 is LGHNA and CDR2 YSLEER. Brentuximab vedotin exposure varied, and every patient relapsed after autologous stem cell transplantation.

The sequence came from a human donor with classical Hodgkin lymphoma. This rearrangement joins TRBV4-3 to TRBJ2-7; D is undetermined. Specimen: peripheral blood mononuclear cells (PBMCs), collected at baseline. CDR3 sequence (DNA): TGCGCCAGCAGCCAAGATAGCACCTACGAGCAGTACTTC. This codes for CASSQDSTYEQYF.